This is a list of T cell receptor beta chains from one sample in a study of cytomegalovirus exposure and HLA in healthy donors. The method was immunoSEQ multiplex PCR; TCRdb's version includes in-frame clones alone and lacks a portion of them. The sample has roughly 120,000 clones; roughly 72% are singletons. Sequencing input: PBMCs. The receptor set was obtained from a woman in her 50s in good health and CMV-seropositive. Both conserved end residues are part of each CDR3. D genes are given only for firm matches. Clone size is shown for a subset of rows, as once, few, many or a class of expanded clone.

CSVDPGDDYGYTF | TGCAGCGTTGACCCAGGGGACGACTATGGCTACACCTTC | 13 | - | - | TRBJ1-2 | TRBV29-1
CSVGTGGNEKLFF | TGCAGCGTCGGGACAGGGGGGAATGAAAAACTGTTTTTT | 13 | TRBD1 | once | TRBJ1-4 | TRBV29-1
CASSQKHRDRGVWQPQHF | TGTGCCAGCAGCCAGAAACACCGGGACAGGGGAGTTTGGCAGCCCCAGCATTTT | 18 | TRBD1 | - | TRBJ1-5 | TRBV14
CASSPSLSSNEQFF | TGTGCCAGCAGCCCCAGTCTTAGCAGTAATGAGCAGTTCTTC | 14 | - | - | TRBJ2-1 | TRBV7-3
CASSLDDRGNSPLHF | TGTGCCAGCAGCTTAGACGACAGGGGGAATTCACCCCTCCACTTT | 15 | TRBD1 | - | TRBJ1-6 | TRBV7-9
CASSPWAGTGLYGYTF | TGTGCCAGCAGCCCATGGGCCGGGACAGGGCTCTATGGCTACACCTTC | 16 | TRBD1 | - | TRBJ1-2 | TRBV7-9
CASSARDSEYF | TGTGCCAGCAGTGCGAGGGACTCCGAGTACTTC | 11 | - | - | TRBJ2-7 | TRBV6-1
CASSLDHKTNYGYTF | TGTGCCAGCAGCTTAGACCACAAGACTAACTATGGCTACACCTTC | 15 | - | - | TRBJ1-2 | TRBV7-2
CASTTVEAGKDTEAFF | TGTGCCAGCACCACCGTTGAGGCAGGGAAAGACACTGAAGCTTTCTTT | 16 | - | - | TRBJ1-1 | TRBV6-6
CASIPREDTDTQYF | TGTGCCAGCATCCCAAGGGAGGACACAGATACGCAGTATTTT | 14 | - | - | TRBJ2-3 | TRBV7-9
CATTGLETQYF | TGTGCCACAACAGGGCTGGAGACCCAGTACTTC | 11 | - | - | TRBJ2-5 | TRBV6-5
CAISESRTRNYGYTF | TGTGCCATCAGTGAGTCAAGGACAAGGAATTATGGCTACACCTTC | 15 | - | - | TRBJ1-2 | TRBV10-3
CASSRRQGENEKLFF | TGTGCCAGCAGCCGCCGACAGGGGGAGAATGAAAAACTGTTTTTT | 15 | TRBD1 | - | TRBJ1-4 | TRBV14
CASSGTGLGYTF | TGTGCCAGCAGTGGCACAGGGCTTGGCTACACCTTC | 12 | - | - | TRBJ1-2 | TRBV27
CASSLEWDREIWYGYTF | TGTGCCAGCAGTTTAGAGTGGGACAGGGAGATCTGGTATGGCTACACCTTC | 17 | TRBD1 | - | TRBJ1-2 | TRBV28
CASRRQGDEQYF | TGTGCCAGCAGAAGACAGGGGGACGAGCAGTACTTC | 12 | TRBD1 | - | TRBJ2-7 | TRBV5-6
CAWSGLSGETQYF | TGTGCCTGGAGTGGACTCTCTGGGGAGACCCAGTACTTC | 13 | - | - | TRBJ2-5 | TRBV30
CASSVDRGSETQYF | TGTGCCAGCAGCGTCGACAGGGGGTCGGAGACCCAGTACTTC | 14 | TRBD1 | - | TRBJ2-5 | TRBV7-9
CASSRTGTADTQYF | TGTGCCAGCAGCCGGACAGGGACCGCGGATACGCAGTATTTT | 14 | TRBD1 | - | TRBJ2-3 | TRBV7-2
CASSRDGDYEQYF | TGTGCCAGCAGCCGAGACGGGGACTACGAGCAGTACTTC | 13 | - | - | TRBJ2-7 | TRBV6-5
CASSETSGGMGYNEQFF | TGTGCCAGCAGTGAGACTAGCGGGGGGATGGGCTACAATGAGCAGTTCTTC | 17 | TRBD2 | few | TRBJ2-1 | TRBV2
CATSRELAGRGTQYF | TGTGCCACCAGCAGAGAACTAGCGGGCCGGGGGACCCAGTACTTC | 15 | TRBD2 | - | TRBJ2-5 | TRBV15